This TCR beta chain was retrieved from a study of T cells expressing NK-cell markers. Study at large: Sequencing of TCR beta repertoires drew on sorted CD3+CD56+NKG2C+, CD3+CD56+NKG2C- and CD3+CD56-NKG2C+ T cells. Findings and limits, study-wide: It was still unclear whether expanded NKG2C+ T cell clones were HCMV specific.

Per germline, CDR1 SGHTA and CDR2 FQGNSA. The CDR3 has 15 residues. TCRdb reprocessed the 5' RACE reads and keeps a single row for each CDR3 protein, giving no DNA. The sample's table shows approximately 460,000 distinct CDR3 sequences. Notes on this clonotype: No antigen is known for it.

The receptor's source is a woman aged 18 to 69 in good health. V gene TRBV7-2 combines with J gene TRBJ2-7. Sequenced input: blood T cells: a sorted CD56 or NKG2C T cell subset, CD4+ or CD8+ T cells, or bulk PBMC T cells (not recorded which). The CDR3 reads CASSLREGPSYEQYF. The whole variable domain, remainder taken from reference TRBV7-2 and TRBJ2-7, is GAGVSQSPSNKVTEKGKDVELRCDPISGHTALYWYRQSLGQGLEFLIYFQGNSAPDKSGLPSDRFSAERTGGSVSTLTIQRTQQEDSAVYLCASSLREGPSYEQYFGPGTRLTVT.